This T cell receptor beta chain came from a study of regulatory T cells in long-lasting Graves disease. The TCR beta library used iRepertoire HTBI primers with Arm-PCR amplification of CDR3. One entry per CDR3 protein, called by TCRdb with MiXCR from the multiplex PCR reads. The sample lists 350,000 to 550,000 distinct CDR3 sequences, under 15% seen once, with around 15% in the top ten. Noted time point: newly diagnosed GD, antithyroid drugs for less than 3 months. Following extraction of RNA from PBMCs, that RNA was used to make the TCR library. J lost 7 bases, V lost 2 bases, and 6 bases had no gene match. CDR3 length: 15 amino acids. Germline V gene data show CDR1 as DFQATT and CDR2 as SNEGSKA (reference sequence). These data also formed part of another study, on T cells in Graves' hyperthyroidism and ophthalmopathy.

The receptor was derived from a woman aged 25 to 39 with Graves disease. The V gene is TRBV20-1, the J gene TRBJ2-2, with TRBD2 identical over 11 bases. Sequencing was performed on peripheral blood mononuclear cells (PBMCs), taken at new diagnosis, from a patient treated with antithyroid drugs. The CDR3 is CSARRSGRALGELFF. The CDR3 nucleotides read TGCAGTGCTAGACGTAGCGGGAGGGCCCTCGGGGAGCTGTTTTTT.